What follows is one TCR beta chain and its context. The data were obtained in a study of blood T cell repertoires in COVID-19. Across the whole study: From the United States, Italy and Spain came samples of acute and convalescent COVID-19.

Germline CDR1 and CDR2: SGHTA and FQGNSA. With 4 bases clipped from V and 9 bases from J, the junction kept 10 bases outside the gene matches. The CDR3 has 15 residues. In the original analysis: For nucleated cells, counts were estimated from reference gene primer amplification. The protocol was immunoSEQ multiplex PCR, while the TCRdb copy is restricted to in-frame clones and leaves out a portion. D and trimming come from the DNA, and the V and J calls and clone size come from that table. Among some 270,000 clones, 80% to 90% were seen once, and the ten largest hold about 4.5%. This chain links TRBV7-2 with TRBJ2-1; 9 positions match TRBD2. This TCR derives from a woman in her thirties or forties who had recovered from COVID-19. Source material: peripheral blood. CDR3 nucleotide sequence: TGTGCCAGCAGCTCCGGGGCGGGGGGGCCGAGTGAGCAGTTCTTC. Translation gives CASSSGAGGPSEQFF.